This is a list of T cell receptor beta chains from one sample in a study of blood T cell repertoires in COVID-19. The method was immunoSEQ multiplex PCR; TCRdb's version includes in-frame clones alone and lacks a portion of them. The sample lists 80,000 to 95,000 clones, roughly 85% seen once, with around 38% in the top ten. Sequencing input: peripheral blood. The receptors stem from an elderly man with acute or convalescent COVID-19. Both conserved end residues are part of each CDR3. A D gene is named only where the DNA matches it firmly. Only part of the rows carry a size: once, few, many, or a class if the clone is expanded.

DNA	CDR3	D	size	J	V
TGTGCCAGTAGTATGGGGACTAGGTTCGATGAGCAGTTCTTC	CASSMGTRFDEQFF	TRBD2	NA	TRBJ2-1	TRBV19
TGTGCCAGCAGTTGGGAGTTGAACACTGAAGCTTTCTTT	CASSWELNTEAFF	NA	NA	TRBJ1-1	TRBV27
TGTGCCAGCAGCTTAACGACTAGCGCCCACACAGATACGCAGTATTTT	CASSLTTSAHTDTQYF	TRBD2	NA	TRBJ2-3	TRBV7-3
TGTGCCTGGAGTGCCATGACAGGGGGTTACACTGAAGCTTTCTTT	CAWSAMTGGYTEAFF	TRBD1	NA	TRBJ1-1	TRBV30
TGTGCCTGGAACGGACAGGGGAATCAGCCCCAGCATTTT	CAWNGQGNQPQHF	TRBD1	NA	TRBJ1-5	TRBV30
TGTGCCAGCAGCCGGTTGGGGGACAGCACCTACGAGCAGTACTTC	CASSRLGDSTYEQYF	TRBD1	NA	TRBJ2-7	TRBV7-9
TGTGCCAGCAGTTTCCCGACAGGGGCATTTTATGGCTACACCTTC	CASSFPTGAFYGYTF	TRBD1	NA	TRBJ1-2	TRBV28
TGCGCCAGCAGCTTGGCCGGGGCTAGCGGGAGGGAGCAGTTCTTC	CASSLAGASGREQFF	TRBD2	NA	TRBJ2-1	TRBV5-1
TGTGCCAGCAGCCAAGAGTTAACTAGCGGAAGCCTCTACAATGAGCAGTTCTTC	CASSQELTSGSLYNEQFF	TRBD2	NA	TRBJ2-1	TRBV3-1/TRBV3-2
TGTGCCAGCAGCCAAGAACTACAGGGCCCTGGAAACACCATATATTTT	CASSQELQGPGNTIYF	NA	few	TRBJ1-3	TRBV4-2
TGTGCCAGTAGTATCCAGGGGGCGAATCGTGGCTACACCTTC	CASSIQGANRGYTF	TRBD1	NA	TRBJ1-2	TRBV19
TGTGCCACCAGCAAGAGACAGGACTATGGCTACACCTTC	CATSKRQDYGYTF	NA	NA	TRBJ1-2	TRBV15
TGTGCCAGCAGCCAAGAGAAGCGGGAAGGCGAGACCCAGTACTTC	CASSQEKREGETQYF	TRBD2	NA	TRBJ2-5	TRBV3-1/TRBV3-2
TGTGCCAGCAGCCCCCGGCAGGGGGTTTTGGGCACTGAAGCTTTCTTT	CASSPRQGVLGTEAFF	TRBD1	NA	TRBJ1-1	TRBV13
TGTGCCAGCAGGTGGACACAGAACACTGAAGCTTTCTTT	CASRWTQNTEAFF	NA	NA	TRBJ1-1	TRBV27